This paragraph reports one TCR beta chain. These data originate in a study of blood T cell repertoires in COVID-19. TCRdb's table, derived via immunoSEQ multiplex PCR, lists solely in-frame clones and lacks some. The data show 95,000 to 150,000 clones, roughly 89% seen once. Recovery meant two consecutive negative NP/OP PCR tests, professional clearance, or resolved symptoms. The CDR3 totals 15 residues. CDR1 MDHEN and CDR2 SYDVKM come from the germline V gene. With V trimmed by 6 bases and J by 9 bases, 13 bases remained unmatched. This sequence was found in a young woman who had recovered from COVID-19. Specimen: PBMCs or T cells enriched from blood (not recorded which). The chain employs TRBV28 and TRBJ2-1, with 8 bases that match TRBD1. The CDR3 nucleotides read TGTGCCAGCAGCCCGGGCGGGACAGGATATAGTGAGCAGTTCTTC. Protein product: CASSPGGTGYSEQFF.